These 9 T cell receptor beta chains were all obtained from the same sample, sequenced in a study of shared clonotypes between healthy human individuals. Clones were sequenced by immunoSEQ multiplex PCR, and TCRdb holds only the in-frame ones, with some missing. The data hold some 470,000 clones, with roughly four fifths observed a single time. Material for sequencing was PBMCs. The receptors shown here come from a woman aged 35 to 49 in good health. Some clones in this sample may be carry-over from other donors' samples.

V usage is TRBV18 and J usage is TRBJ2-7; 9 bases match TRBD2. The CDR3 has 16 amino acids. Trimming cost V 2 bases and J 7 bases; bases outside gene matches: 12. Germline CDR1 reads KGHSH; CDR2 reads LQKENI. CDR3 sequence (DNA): TGTGCCAGCTCACCAGGGGCGGGGGGGCCGTCTAGGGAGCAGTACTTC. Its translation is CASSPGAGGPSREQYF.

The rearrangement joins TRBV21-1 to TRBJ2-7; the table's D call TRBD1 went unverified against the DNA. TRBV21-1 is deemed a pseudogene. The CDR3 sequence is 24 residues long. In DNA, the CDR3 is TGTGCCAGCAGCAAAAGGGGCTTAAATCCTCAGCAAAGGGGGACCCGAACCATCAAGTACGAGCAGTACTTC. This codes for CASSKRGLNPQQRGTRTIKYEQYF.

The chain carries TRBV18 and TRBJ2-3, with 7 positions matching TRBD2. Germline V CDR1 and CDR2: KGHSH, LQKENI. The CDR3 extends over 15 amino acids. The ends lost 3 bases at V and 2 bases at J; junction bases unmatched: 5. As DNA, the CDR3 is TGTGCCAGCTCACCGTCAAGCGGGATCACAGATACGCAGTATTTT. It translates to CASSPSSGITDTQYF.

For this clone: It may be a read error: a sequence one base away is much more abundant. The CDR3 coding sequence is TGTGCCTATCTCCCCGGGCGGGGGGACTCTTCACCCCTCCACTTT. Its translation: CAYLPGRGDSSPLHF. The chain joins TRBV30 to TRBJ1-6, with D maybe TRBD1 (5 bases). The germline gives CDR1 GTSNPN, CDR2 SVGIG (reference sequence). The CDR3 covers 15 residues. The V end was cut by 7 bases, the J end by 9 bases, with 22 bases between.

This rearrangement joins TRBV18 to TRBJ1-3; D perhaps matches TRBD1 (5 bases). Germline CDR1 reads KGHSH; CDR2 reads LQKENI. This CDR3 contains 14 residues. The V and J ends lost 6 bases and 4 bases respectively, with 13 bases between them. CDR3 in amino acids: CASSEGRGGNTIYF. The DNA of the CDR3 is TGTGCCAGCTCCGAGGGACGAGGGGGAAACACCATATATTTT.

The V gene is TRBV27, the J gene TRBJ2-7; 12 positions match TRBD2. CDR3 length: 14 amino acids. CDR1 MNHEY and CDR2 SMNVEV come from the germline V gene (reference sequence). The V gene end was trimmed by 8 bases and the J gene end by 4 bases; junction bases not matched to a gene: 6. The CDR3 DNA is TGTGCCAGCGGACTAGCGGGATCCCGATACGAGCAGTACTTC. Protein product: CASGLAGSRYEQYF.

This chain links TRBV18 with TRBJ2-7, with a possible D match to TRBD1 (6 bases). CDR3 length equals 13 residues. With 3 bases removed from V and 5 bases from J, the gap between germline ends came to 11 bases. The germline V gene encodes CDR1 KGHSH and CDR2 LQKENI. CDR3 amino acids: CASSPETGHEQYF. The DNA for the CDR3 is TGTGCCAGCTCACCCGAGACAGGCCACGAGCAGTACTTC.

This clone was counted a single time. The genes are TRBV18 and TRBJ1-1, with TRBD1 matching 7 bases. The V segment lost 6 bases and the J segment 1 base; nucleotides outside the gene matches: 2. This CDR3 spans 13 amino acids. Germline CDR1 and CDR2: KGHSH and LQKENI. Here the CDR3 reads CASSGQRNTEAFF. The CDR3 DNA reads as TGTGCCAGCTCGGGACAGAGGAACACTGAAGCTTTCTTT.

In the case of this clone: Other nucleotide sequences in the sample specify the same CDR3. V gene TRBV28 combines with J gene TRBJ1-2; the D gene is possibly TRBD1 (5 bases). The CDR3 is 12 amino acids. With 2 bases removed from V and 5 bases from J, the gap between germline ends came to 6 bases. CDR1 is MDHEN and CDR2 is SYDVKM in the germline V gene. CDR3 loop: CASSLGGYGYTF. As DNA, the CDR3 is TGTGCCAGCAGTTTAGGGGGGTATGGCTACACCTTC.